Listed here are 17 T cell receptor beta chains from one sample, sequenced in a study of CD8 T cells in ankylosing spondylitis. TCRdb itself ran the 5' RACE reads through MiXCR, one entry per CDR3 protein. This sample carries roughly 190,000 distinct CDR3 sequences, around 13% of them seen once, and the ten largest clones take approximately 16%. Sequenced input: blood, either unsorted or a sorted T cell fraction (not recorded which). The source is a male donor with ankylosing spondylitis or in good health (not recorded which).

This clonotype was recorded a few times. The chain links TRBV27 to TRBJ2-1; TRBD2 matches 13 bases. J was trimmed by 8 bases and V by 4 bases; bases with no gene match: 14. In germline, CDR1 is MNHEY, CDR2 SMNVEV (reference sequence). The CDR3 is made up of 18 amino acids. In DNA, the CDR3 is TGTGCCAGCAGTTCCGTTCGGACTAGCGGGGGTTTAAACCATGAGCAGTTCTTC. Amino acids: CASSSVRTSGGLNHEQFF.

This clonotype was counted a few times. The rearrangement links TRBV4-1 to TRBJ2-2; 8 bases are a match to TRBD1. Looked up from germline, CDR1 is MGHRA and CDR2 is YSYEKL. This CDR3 is built from 16 residues. V shed 0 bases, J shed 2 bases, and the junction held 2 bases outside the gene matches. DNA for the CDR3: TGCGCCAGCAGCCAAGATGGACAGGGAAACACCGGGGAGCTGTTTTTT. Amino acid sequence: CASSQDGQGNTGELFF.

CDR3 sequence reads: CSARVSPTGELFF. CDR3 DNA sequence: TGCAGTGCTAGAGTAAGCCCCACCGGGGAGCTGTTTTTT. The genes are TRBV20-1 and TRBJ2-2; unclear D gene. Germline V gives CDR1 DFQATT, CDR2 SNEGSKA (reference sequence). This CDR3 comprises 13 residues. Trimming shortened V by 1 base and J by 4 bases, and 7 bases separated the two germline ends.

This clonotype was observed at least ten times. V usage is TRBV2 and J usage is TRBJ2-5, with 7 bases aligning to TRBD2. Germline V lookup: CDR1 SNHLY, CDR2 FYNNEI. Germline trimming cut 4 bases from V and 2 bases from J; bases unmatched to any gene: 7. The CDR3 sequence is 15 residues long. The CDR3 protein is CASSAEPGGQETQYF. DNA of the CDR3: TGTGCCAGCAGTGCAGAGCCGGGGGGACAAGAGACCCAGTACTTC.

This clonotype was seen repeatedly, ten times or more. The chain has TRBV29-1 and TRBJ2-2, with D possibly being TRBD2 (5 bases). The CDR3 consists of 14 residues. Trimming took off 4 bases at V and 2 bases at J, with 11 bases between the two ends. CDR1 and CDR2 from the germline V gene are SQVTM and ANQGSEA. CDR3 region: CSVGAGPNTGELFF. The CDR3 DNA sequence: TGCAGCGTTGGGGCGGGTCCAAACACCGGGGAGCTGTTTTTT.

The chain employs TRBV11-2 and TRBJ2-3; 10 bases are a match to TRBD2. The CDR3 spans 17 residues. V trimming: 5 bases; J trimming: 5 bases; junction bases outside the gene matches: 13. Germline CDR1 SGHAT, CDR2 FQNNGV. The CDR3 coding sequence is TGTGCCAGCAGCCCCTTTATAGCGGGGGGCTCGGGAGATACGCAGTATTTT. This codes for CASSPFIAGGSGDTQYF.

CDR3 sequence: CSAFLGGGMGYEQYF. As DNA, the CDR3 is TGCAGTGCTTTCCTTGGAGGGGGCATGGGTTACGAGCAGTACTTC. V and J are TRBV20-1 and TRBJ2-7; possibly TRBD1 for D (7 bases). V lost 5 bases and J 4 bases, leaving 21 bases between the germline ends. The CDR3 extends over 15 amino acids. In germline, CDR1 is DFQATT, CDR2 SNEGSKA (reference sequence).

The table lists this clonotype with a few counts. The DNA of the CDR3 is TGCGCCAGCAGCGGAACAGGGGGCTCTGAATATGGCTACACCTTC. Protein product: CASSGTGGSEYGYTF. The chain couples TRBV5-1 to TRBJ1-2; 9 bases are a match to TRBD1. CDR1 and CDR2 (germline): SGHRS, YFSETQ. Losses at the gene ends were 4 bases for V and 5 bases for J; bases not matched to a gene: 9. This CDR3 is 15 amino acids long.

V and J are TRBV18 and TRBJ2-7; D not certain. The CDR3 consists of 14 residues. Germline CDR1 KGHSH, CDR2 LQKENI. V was cut by 4 bases and J by 1 base, with 11 bases left in between. The CDR3 coding sequence is TGTGCCAGCTCACGTGAGGACGGTTCCTACGAGCAGTACTTC. Amino acid sequence: CASSREDGSYEQYF.

This clonotype occurred a few times. The chain is built from TRBV2 and TRBJ2-1; TRBD2 matches at 16 bases. V was pared by 7 bases and J by 1 base, with 7 bases of the junction left unmatched. The germline V gene encodes CDR1 SNHLY and CDR2 FYNNEI. The CDR3 contains 18 residues. CDR3 residues: CASMGTSGRAGSYNEQFF. CDR3 nucleotides: TGTGCCAGCATGGGGACTAGCGGGAGGGCTGGATCCTACAATGAGCAGTTCTTC.

This clonotype was counted ten times or more. The CDR3 region is CASSLGDGDLNEQFF. In DNA, the CDR3 is TGTGCCAGCAGTTTAGGGGACGGGGACTTGAATGAGCAGTTCTTC. The chain couples TRBV12-3 or TRBV12-4 to TRBJ2-1, with D perhaps matching TRBD2 (6 bases). This CDR3 contains 15 residues. The V end was cut by 1 base, the J end by 7 bases, with 14 bases between.

The rearrangement uses TRBV14 and TRBJ2-7; D not resolved. The CDR3 is made up of 12 amino acids. V was pared by 4 bases and J by 9 bases, with 13 bases between. In germline, CDR1 is SGHDN, CDR2 FVKESK. CDR3 coding DNA: TGTGCCAGCAGCCCATTGGGGTTCTGGCAGTACTTC. Residues: CASSPLGFWQYF.

The V gene is TRBV6-1, the J gene TRBJ2-1; 9 bases line up with TRBD1. V lost 5 bases, J lost 5 bases, and 7 bases stayed unmatched. This CDR3 spans 15 amino acids. Germline loops: CDR1 MNHNS, CDR2 SASEGT. The CDR3 is CASSFRDRVNNEQFF. As DNA, the CDR3 is TGTGCCAGCAGTTTCCGGGACAGGGTCAACAATGAGCAGTTCTTC.

This clonotype was found a few times. The chain recombines TRBV14 with TRBJ1-1; D uncertain. Germline CDR1 reads SGHDN; CDR2 reads FVKESK. The CDR3 totals 14 residues. V lost 3 bases and J lost 3, with 11 bases in between. The DNA of the CDR3 is TGTGCCAGCAGCCAGAGGGATATTTACACTGAAGCTTTCTTT. Translation: CASSQRDIYTEAFF. Looking up the rest from reference TRBV14 and TRBJ1-1 gives the full variable domain: EAGVTQFPSHSVIEKGQTVTLRCDPISGHDNLYWYRRVMGKEIKFLLHFVKESKQDESGMPNNRFLAERTGGTYSTLKVQPAELEDSGVYFCASSQRDIYTEAFFGQGTRLTVV.

The J gene is TRBJ1-1, the V gene TRBV7-9; TRBD1 aligns across 7 bases. Germline CDR1 and CDR2: SEHNR and FQNEAQ (reference sequence). Trimming cost V 1 base and J 3 bases; bases outside gene matches: 5. CDR3 length: 15 amino acids. CDR3 in amino acids: CASSLEEGAHTEAFF. The CDR3 DNA is TGTGCCAGCAGCTTAGAAGAGGGGGCGCACACTGAAGCTTTCTTT.

As DNA, the CDR3 is TGTGCCAGCAGCTCTGGAAAGGGAATCCGCCCTGGGGCCAACGTCCTGACTTTC. Translating it yields CASSSGKGIRPGANVLTF. This sequence joins TRBV11-1 and TRBJ2-6; unclear D gene. V gave up 4 bases and J gave up 2 bases, with 18 bases separating them. The CDR3 covers 18 residues. Germline V gives CDR1 SGHAT, CDR2 FQDESV (reference sequence). Variable domain in full (rest from reference TRBV11-1 and TRBJ2-6): EAEVAQSPRYKITEKSQAVAFWCDPISGHATLYWYRQILGQGPELLVQFQDESVVDDSQLPKDRFSAERLKGVDSTLKIQPAELGDSAMYLCASSSGKGIRPGANVLTFGAGSRLTVL.

This chain joins TRBV6-1 and TRBJ2-1; the D is unclear. The CDR3 has 15 amino acids. In germline, CDR1 is MNHNS, CDR2 SASEGT. V was pared by 4 bases and J by 0 bases, with 10 bases between. The DNA for the CDR3 is TGTGCCAGCAGTGCCGACAAGAGCTCCTACAATGAGCAGTTCTTC. This encodes CASSADKSSYNEQFF.